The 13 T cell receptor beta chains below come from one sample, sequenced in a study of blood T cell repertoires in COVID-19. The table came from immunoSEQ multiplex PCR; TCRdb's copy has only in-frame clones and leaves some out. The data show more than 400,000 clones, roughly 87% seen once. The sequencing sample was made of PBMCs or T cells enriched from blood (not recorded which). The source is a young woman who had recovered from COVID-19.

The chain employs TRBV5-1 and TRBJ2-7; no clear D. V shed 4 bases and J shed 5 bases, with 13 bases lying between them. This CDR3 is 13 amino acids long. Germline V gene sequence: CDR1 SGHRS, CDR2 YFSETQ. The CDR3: CASSQYLAHEQYF. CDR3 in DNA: TGCGCCAGCAGCCAGTACCTGGCCCACGAGCAGTACTTC.

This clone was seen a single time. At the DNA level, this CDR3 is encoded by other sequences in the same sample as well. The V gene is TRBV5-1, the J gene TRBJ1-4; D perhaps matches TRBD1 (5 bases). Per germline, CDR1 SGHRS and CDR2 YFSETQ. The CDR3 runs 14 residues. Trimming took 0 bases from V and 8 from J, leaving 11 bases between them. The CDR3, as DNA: TGCGCCAGCAGCTTGGGGCAGGGAGGCGAAAAACTGTTTTTT. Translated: CASSLGQGGEKLFF.

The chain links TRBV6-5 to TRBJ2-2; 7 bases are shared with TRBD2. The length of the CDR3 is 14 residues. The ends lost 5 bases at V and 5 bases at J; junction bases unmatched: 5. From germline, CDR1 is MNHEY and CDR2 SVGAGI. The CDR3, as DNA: TGTGCCAGCAGTCCCGGGGAGGGGACCGGGGAGCTGTTTTTT. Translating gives CASSPGEGTGELFF.

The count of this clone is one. This CDR3 reads CASSLGDRGNEKLFF. CDR3 sequence (DNA): TGTGCCAGCAGCTTAGGGGACAGGGGTAACGAAAAACTGTTTTTT. The rearrangement uses TRBV7-9 and TRBJ1-4; 10 nucleotides line up with TRBD1. CDR3 length: 15 residues. With V trimmed by 1 base and J by 8 bases, 4 bases remained unmatched. Germline CDR1 and CDR2: SEHNR and FQNEAQ (reference sequence).

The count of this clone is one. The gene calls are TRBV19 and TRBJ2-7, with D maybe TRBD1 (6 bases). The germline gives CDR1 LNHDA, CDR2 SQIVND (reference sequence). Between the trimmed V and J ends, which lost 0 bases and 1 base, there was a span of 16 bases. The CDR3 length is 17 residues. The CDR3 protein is CASSIDREGGWSYEQYF. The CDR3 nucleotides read TGTGCCAGTAGTATAGATCGTGAAGGGGGTTGGTCCTACGAGCAGTACTTC. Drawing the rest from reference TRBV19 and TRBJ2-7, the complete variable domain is DGGITQSPKYLFRKEGQNVTLSCEQNLNHDAMYWYRQDPGQGLRLIYYSQIVNDFQKGDIAEGYSVSREKKESFPLTVTSAQKNPTAFYLCASSIDREGGWSYEQYFGPGTRLTVT.

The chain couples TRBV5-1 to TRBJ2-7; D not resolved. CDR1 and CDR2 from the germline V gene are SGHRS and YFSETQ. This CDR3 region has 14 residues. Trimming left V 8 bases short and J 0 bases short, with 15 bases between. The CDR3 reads CASRSAVSSYEQYF. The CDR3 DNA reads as TGCGCCAGTAGGTCGGCGGTCAGCTCCTACGAGCAGTACTTC.

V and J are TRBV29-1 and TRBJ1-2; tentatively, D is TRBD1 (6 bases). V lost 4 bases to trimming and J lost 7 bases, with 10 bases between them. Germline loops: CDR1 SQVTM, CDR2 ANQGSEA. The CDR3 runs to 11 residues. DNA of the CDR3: TGCAGCGTTGCAGGGGACGGTGGCTACACCTTC. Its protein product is CSVAGDGGYTF.

The DNA of the CDR3 is TGTGCCAGCAGTCCCCCCGGGGGGCTCGCTGGAAACACCATATATTTT. This encodes CASSPPGGLAGNTIYF. The rearrangement links TRBV7-9 to TRBJ1-3, with D possibly being TRBD1 (6 bases). Trimming cost V 6 bases and J 2 bases, with 17 bases left between them. The germline V gene has CDR1 SEHNR and CDR2 FQNEAQ (reference sequence). The CDR3 has 16 amino acids.

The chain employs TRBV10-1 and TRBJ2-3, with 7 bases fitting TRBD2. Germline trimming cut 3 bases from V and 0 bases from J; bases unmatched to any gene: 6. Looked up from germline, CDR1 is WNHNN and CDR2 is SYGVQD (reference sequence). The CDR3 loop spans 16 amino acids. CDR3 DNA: TGCGCCAGCAGTGATCTAGCGGCTACTAGCACAGATACGCAGTATTTT. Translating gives CASSDLAATSTDTQYF.

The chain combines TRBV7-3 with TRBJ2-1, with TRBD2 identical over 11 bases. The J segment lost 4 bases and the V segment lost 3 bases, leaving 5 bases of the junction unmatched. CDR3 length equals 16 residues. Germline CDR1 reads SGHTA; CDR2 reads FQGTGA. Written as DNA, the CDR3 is TGTGCCAGCAGCTTTAGACTAGCGGGGAAATACAATGAGCAGTTCTTC. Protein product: CASSFRLAGKYNEQFF.

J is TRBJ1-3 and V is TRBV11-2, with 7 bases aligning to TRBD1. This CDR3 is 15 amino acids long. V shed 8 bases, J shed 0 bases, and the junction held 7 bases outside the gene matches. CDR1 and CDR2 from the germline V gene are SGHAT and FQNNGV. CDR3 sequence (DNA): TGTGCCAGCGGCCCCGGGACAGCCTCTGGAAACACCATATATTTT. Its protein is CASGPGTASGNTIYF.

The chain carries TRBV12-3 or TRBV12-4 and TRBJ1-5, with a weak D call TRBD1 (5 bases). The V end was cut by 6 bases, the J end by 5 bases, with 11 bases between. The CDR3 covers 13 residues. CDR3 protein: CASSDRRYQPQHF. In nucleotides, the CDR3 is TGTGCCAGCAGCGACAGACGATATCAGCCCCAGCATTTT.

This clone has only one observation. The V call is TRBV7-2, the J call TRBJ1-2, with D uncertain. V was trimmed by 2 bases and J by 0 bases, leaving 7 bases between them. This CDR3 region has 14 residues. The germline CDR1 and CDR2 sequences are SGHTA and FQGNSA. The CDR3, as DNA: TGTGCCAGCAGCTTACAGGCAGCTAACTATGGCTACACCTTC. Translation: CASSLQAANYGYTF. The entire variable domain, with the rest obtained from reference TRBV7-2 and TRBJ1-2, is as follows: GAGVSQSPSNKVTEKGKDVELRCDPISGHTALYWYRQSLGQGLEFLIYFQGNSAPDKSGLPSDRFSAERTGGSVSTLTIQRTQQEDSAVYLCASSLQAANYGYTFGSGTRLTVV.